These T cell receptor beta chains were read from a single sample in a study of shared clonotypes between healthy human individuals. Profiled with immunoSEQ multiplex PCR; TCRdb holds only in-frame clones, not every one. The table records 2 million to 2.5 million clones, 85% to 95% of them present only once. What was sequenced was naive CD4+ T cells from PBMCs. Source of these receptors: a man younger than 35 in good health. Some clones in this sample may be carry-over from other donors' samples. The CDR3 runs from the conserved cysteine through the conserved F or W. Each record gives: CDR3 length, V gene, J gene, D gene, CDR3 DNA, CDR3 protein. A D gene is named only where the DNA matches it firmly.

14	TRBV10-1	TRBJ2-7	TRBD1	TGCGCCAGCAGTGGCCCGGGACAGACCTACGAGCAGTACTTC	CASSGPGQTYEQYF
14	TRBV27	TRBJ2-1	TRBD2	TGTGCCAGCAGTTTCGCGGGAGGGTGGTATGAGCAGTTCTTC	CASSFAGGWYEQFF
14	TRBV11-2	TRBJ1-1	-	TGTGCCAGCAGCGATATAGGTGCGGGAACTGAAGCTTTCTTT	CASSDIGAGTEAFF
14	TRBV6-5	TRBJ2-2	-	TGTGCCAGCAGCCTTGGACAGAACACCGGGGAGCTGTTTTTT	CASSLGQNTGELFF
12	TRBV5-4	TRBJ1-5	-	TGTGCCAGCAGCCTGCCGGGGTTGCCCCAGCATTTT	CASSLPGLPQHF
11	TRBV20-1	TRBJ2-3	-	TGCAGTGTGCGGCCCACAGATACGCAGTATTTT	CSVRPTDTQYF
17	TRBV5-4	TRBJ1-1	TRBD1	TGTGCCAGCAGCTTCCCTTACAGGGGGTCCATGAACACTGAAGCTTTCTTT	CASSFPYRGSMNTEAFF
12	TRBV14	TRBJ1-2	-	TGTGCCAGCAGCCAGGGTTTTTGGGGCTACACCTTC	CASSQGFWGYTF
15	TRBV7-2	TRBJ2-5	-	TGTGCCAGCAGCCTAGACAGTACATCACAAGAGACCCAGTACTTC	CASSLDSTSQETQYF
16	TRBV7-9	TRBJ1-6	-	TGTGCCAGCAGCCCGAGCCGGGTTTCGAATAATTCACCCCTCCACTTT	CASSPSRVSNNSPLHF
12	TRBV18	TRBJ2-7	TRBD1	TGTGCCAGCTCACCCGACAGGGGCGAGCAGTACTTC	CASSPDRGEQYF
14	TRBV29-1	TRBJ1-2	-	TGCAGCGTTGGTTCAGGTATCTCTAACTATGGCTACACCTTC	CSVGSGISNYGYTF
15	TRBV5-6	TRBJ1-1	-	TGTGCCAGCAGCTTACTGCACGCAGGGACTATTGAAGCTTTCTTT	CASSLLHAGTIEAFF